A selection of T cell receptor beta chains follows, all from one sample in a study of blood T cell repertoires in COVID-19. TCRdb's table, derived via immunoSEQ multiplex PCR, lists solely in-frame clones and lacks some. The sample consists of over 120,000 clones, 70% to 85% of them appearing once. Sequencing was performed on peripheral blood. These receptors originate from a woman over 75 with acute or convalescent COVID-19. The CDR3 runs from the conserved cysteine through the conserved F or W. The D gene is left open where the match is weak. Size is omitted from some rows. Given values are once, few, many or a class for expanded clones.

j_call v_call d_call clone_size cdr3_aa
TRBJ1-1 TRBV4-1 . . CASSQDWRIVGENTEAFF
TRBJ2-1 TRBV7-3 TRBD2 . CASSLQRGGINEQFF
TRBJ1-1 TRBV7-9 . . CASSLAGAPTEAFF
TRBJ2-1 TRBV7-9 TRBD1 . CASSPPGQGAYEQFF
TRBJ2-6 TRBV10-3 TRBD1 few CAISPGTGSSGANVLTF
TRBJ1-6 TRBV3-1/TRBV3-2 . . CASGFTKTANSPLHF
TRBJ1-1 TRBV10-3 TRBD1 . CAISESRTGGTEAFF
TRBJ2-7 TRBV4-3 TRBD2 . CASSHVAGVTYEQYF
TRBJ1-4 TRBV10-3 TRBD1 . CAISDVTGDEKLFF
TRBJ2-7 TRBV10-3 . once CAISGGETSYEQYF
TRBJ1-2 TRBV5-1 TRBD1 . CASSPRRQGLYGYTF
TRBJ2-1 TRBV7-9 TRBD1 . CASSRMDRGRNEQFF
TRBJ1-4 TRBV10-3 . few CAISDADRGAKLFF
TRBJ2-1 TRBV29-1 . once CSGAYPTYPEQFF
TRBJ1-4 TRBV5-1 TRBD1 . CASSSRTGGFNEKLFF
TRBJ2-5 TRBV30 TRBD1 . CAWTGTGHRETQYF
TRBJ1-1 TRBV2 . . CASSGHAWDWGGSTEAFF
TRBJ1-4 TRBV7-9 . . CASSPSQGLNEKLFF
TRBJ2-3 TRBV19 TRBD2 . CASRGGVFTDTQYF
TRBJ1-2 TRBV6-1 . once CASSEGSTGTYGYTF
TRBJ1-2 TRBV25-1 . . CASSEPGQGIYGYTF
TRBJ1-1 TRBV7-3 . few CASSPQGWNTEAFF
TRBJ1-5 TRBV23-1 . few CASSPFGGCNQPQHF
TRBJ2-7 TRBV6-5 TRBD1 . CASSYPGQGARGQYF
TRBJ1-1 TRBV7-9 TRBD1 . CASSLTGQANTEAFF
TRBJ1-1 TRBV3-1/TRBV3-2 . once CASSQESRTEAFF
TRBJ1-2 TRBV2 TRBD1 few CASRHRGYDYGYTF
TRBJ1-2 TRBV5-4 TRBD1 . CASSLEGGFLGYTF
TRBJ1-1 TRBV2 TRBD1 . CASSVDRATEAFF
TRBJ1-5 TRBV15 . . CATSRDPGGNQPQHF
TRBJ1-2 TRBV12-3/TRBV12-4 . . CASTSQGMRGYTF
TRBJ2-7 TRBV18 . . CASSLFERGQSYEQYF
TRBJ1-2 TRBV27 . . CASSLRGTMRGYTF
TRBJ1-1 TRBV5-1 . . CASTWGDTEAFF
TRBJ1-1 TRBV27 . . CASSLQGNTEAFF
TRBJ1-4 TRBV2 . . CASRGEKLFF
TRBJ1-2 TRBV19 TRBD1 . CASSFGRQGARGYTF
TRBJ1-2 TRBV19 . . CASSMGRANYGYTF
TRBJ1-2 TRBV27 . . CASSQRGYGYTF
TRBJ1-4 TRBV19 TRBD1 . CASSLQGIGEKLFF
TRBJ2-2 TRBV24-1 . . CATRTVGGTGELFF
TRBJ1-5 TRBV5-1 . . CASSFEGDQPQHF
TRBJ1-1 TRBV18 . . CASSPLRDGREAFF
TRBJ1-2 TRBV5-1 TRBD1 . CASSQDRGRIYGYTF
TRBJ2-1 TRBV2 TRBD2 . CASSEGLAGAGHEQFF
TRBJ2-5 TRBV5-1 TRBD1 . CASSRTGVQETQYF
TRBJ2-7 TRBV6-1 . . CASSEALGAWGSYEQYF
TRBJ2-2 TRBV7-2 TRBD1 . CASSLQGADTGELFF
TRBJ2-2 TRBV15 TRBD2 few CATSRSIGGAAGTGELFF
TRBJ2-7 TRBV9 TRBD1 . CASSSPDRGLYEQYF